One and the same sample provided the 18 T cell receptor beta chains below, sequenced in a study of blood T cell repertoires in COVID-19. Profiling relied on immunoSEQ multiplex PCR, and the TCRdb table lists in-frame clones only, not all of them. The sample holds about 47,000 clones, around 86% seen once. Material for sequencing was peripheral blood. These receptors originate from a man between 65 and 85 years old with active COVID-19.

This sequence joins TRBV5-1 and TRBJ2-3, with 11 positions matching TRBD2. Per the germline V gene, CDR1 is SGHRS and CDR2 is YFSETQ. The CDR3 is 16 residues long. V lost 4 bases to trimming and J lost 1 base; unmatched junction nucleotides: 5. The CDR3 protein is CASSGVLAGGTDTQYF. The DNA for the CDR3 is TGCGCCAGCAGCGGAGTACTAGCGGGGGGCACAGATACGCAGTATTTT.

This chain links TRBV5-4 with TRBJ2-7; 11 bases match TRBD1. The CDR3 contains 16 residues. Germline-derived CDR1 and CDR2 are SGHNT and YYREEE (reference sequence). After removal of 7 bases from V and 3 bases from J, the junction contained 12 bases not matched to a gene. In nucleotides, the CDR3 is TGTGCCAGCTCTCCCCAACCGGGACAGGGGGACTACGAGCAGTACTTC. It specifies CASSPQPGQGDYEQYF.

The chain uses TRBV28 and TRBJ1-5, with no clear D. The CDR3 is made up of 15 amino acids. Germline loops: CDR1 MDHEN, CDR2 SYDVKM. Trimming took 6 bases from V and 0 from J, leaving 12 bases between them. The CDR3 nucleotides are TGTGCCAGCAGACGGGAACGGTATAGCAATCAGCCCCAGCATTTT. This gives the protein CASRRERYSNQPQHF.

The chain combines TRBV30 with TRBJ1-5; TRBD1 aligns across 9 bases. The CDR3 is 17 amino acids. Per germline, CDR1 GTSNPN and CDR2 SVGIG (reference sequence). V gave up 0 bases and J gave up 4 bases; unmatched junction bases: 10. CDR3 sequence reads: CAWSVRGQGIGNQPQHF. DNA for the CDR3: TGTGCCTGGAGTGTCCGAGGACAGGGGATTGGGAATCAGCCCCAGCATTTT.

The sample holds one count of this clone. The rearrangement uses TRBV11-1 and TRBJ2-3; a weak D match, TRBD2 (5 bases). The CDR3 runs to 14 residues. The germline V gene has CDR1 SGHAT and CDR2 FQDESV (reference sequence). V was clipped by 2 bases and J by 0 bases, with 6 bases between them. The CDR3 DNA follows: TGTGCCAGCAGCTTACCGGGGAGCACAGATACGCAGTATTTT. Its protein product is CASSLPGSTDTQYF.

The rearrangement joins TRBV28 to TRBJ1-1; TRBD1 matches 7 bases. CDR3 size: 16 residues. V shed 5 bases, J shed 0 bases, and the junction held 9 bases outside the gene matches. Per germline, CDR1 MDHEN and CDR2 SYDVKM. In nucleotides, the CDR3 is TGTGCCAGCAGTCTAGGGGACAGCCTCATGAACACTGAAGCTTTCTTT. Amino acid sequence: CASSLGDSLMNTEAFF.

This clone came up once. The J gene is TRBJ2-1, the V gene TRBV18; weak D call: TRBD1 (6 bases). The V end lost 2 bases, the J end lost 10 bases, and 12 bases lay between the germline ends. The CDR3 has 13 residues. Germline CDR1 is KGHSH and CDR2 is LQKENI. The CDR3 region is CASSPTGHEEQFF. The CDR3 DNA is TGTGCCAGCTCACCAACAGGGCACGAGGAGCAGTTCTTC.

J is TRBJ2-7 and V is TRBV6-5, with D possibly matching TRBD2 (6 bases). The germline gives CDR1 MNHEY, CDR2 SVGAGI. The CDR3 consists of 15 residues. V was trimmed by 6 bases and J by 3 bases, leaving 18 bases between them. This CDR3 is CASRTPGERRYEQYF. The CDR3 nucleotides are TGTGCCAGCAGAACACCGGGGGAACGGCGCTACGAGCAGTACTTC.

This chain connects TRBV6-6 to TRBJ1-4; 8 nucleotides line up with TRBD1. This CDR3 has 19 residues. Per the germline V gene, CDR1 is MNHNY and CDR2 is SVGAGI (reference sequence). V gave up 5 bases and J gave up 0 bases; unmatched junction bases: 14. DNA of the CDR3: TGTGCCAGCAGTCCCCGGGACAGGAGAGACCTTGCAACTAATGAAAAACTGTTTTTT. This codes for CASSPRDRRDLATNEKLFF.

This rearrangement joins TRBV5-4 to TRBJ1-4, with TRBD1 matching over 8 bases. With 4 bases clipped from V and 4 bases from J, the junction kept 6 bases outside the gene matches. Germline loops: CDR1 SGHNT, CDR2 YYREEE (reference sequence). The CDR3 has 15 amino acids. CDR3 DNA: TGTGCCAGCAGCCTAGGACAGGGCGGTAATGAAAAACTGTTTTTT. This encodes CASSLGQGGNEKLFF.

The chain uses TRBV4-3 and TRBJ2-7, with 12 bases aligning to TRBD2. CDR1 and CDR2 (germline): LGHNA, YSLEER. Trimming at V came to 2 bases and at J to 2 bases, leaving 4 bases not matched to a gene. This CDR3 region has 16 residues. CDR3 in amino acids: CASSQTSGGFTYEQYF. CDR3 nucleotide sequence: TGCGCCAGCAGCCAAACTAGCGGGGGGTTTACCTACGAGCAGTACTTC.

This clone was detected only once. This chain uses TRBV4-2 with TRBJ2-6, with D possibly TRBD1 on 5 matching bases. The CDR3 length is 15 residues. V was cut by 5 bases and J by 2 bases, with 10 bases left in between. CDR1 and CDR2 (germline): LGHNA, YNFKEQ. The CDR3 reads CASSSRVAGANVLTF. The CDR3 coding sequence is TGTGCCAGCAGCTCCAGGGTAGCTGGGGCCAACGTCCTGACTTTC.

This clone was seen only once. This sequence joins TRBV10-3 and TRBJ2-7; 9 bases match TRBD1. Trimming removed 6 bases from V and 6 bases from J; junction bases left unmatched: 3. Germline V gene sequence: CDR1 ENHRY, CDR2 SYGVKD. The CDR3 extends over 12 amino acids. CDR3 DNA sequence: TGTGCCATCAGAGGACAGGGGAGCGAGCAGTACTTC. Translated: CAIRGQGSEQYF.

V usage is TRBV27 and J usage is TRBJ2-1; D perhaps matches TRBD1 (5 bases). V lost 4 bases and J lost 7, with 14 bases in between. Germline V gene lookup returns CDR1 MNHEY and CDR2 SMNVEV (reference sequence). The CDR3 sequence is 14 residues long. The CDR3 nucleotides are TGTGCCAGCAGTTCCCAGACAGTCCCGAATGAGCAGTTCTTC. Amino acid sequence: CASSSQTVPNEQFF.

The CDR3 here is CASSLDSGVRTDTQYF. CDR3 DNA sequence: TGTGCCAGCAGCTTGGATAGCGGGGTGCGGACAGATACGCAGTATTTT. The V call is TRBV7-2, the J call TRBJ2-3, with 8 positions matching TRBD2. Germline V gene data show CDR1 as SGHTA and CDR2 as FQGNSA. V lost 3 bases and J lost 3; bases outside the gene matches: 8. The CDR3 is 16 amino acids.

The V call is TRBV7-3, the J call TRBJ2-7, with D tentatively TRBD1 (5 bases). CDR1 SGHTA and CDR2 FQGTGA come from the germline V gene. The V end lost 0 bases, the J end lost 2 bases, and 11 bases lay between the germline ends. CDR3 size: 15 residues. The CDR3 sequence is CASSLTRTLTYEQYF. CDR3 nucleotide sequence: TGTGCCAGCAGCTTAACGCGGACACTGACCTACGAGCAGTACTTC.

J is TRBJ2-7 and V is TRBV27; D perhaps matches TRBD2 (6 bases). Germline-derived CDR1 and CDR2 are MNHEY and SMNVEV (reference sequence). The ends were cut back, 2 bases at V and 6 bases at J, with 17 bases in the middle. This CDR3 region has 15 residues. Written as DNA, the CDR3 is TGTGCCAGCAGTTTAAAGGAGGGAATCGGGTCCGAGCAGTACTTC. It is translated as CASSLKEGIGSEQYF.

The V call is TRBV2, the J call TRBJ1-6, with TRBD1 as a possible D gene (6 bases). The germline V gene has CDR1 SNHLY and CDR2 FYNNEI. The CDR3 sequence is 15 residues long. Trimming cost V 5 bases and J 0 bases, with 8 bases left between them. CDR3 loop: CASSQGSSYNSPLHF. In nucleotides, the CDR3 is TGTGCCAGCAGTCAGGGGAGCTCCTATAATTCACCCCTCCACTTT.